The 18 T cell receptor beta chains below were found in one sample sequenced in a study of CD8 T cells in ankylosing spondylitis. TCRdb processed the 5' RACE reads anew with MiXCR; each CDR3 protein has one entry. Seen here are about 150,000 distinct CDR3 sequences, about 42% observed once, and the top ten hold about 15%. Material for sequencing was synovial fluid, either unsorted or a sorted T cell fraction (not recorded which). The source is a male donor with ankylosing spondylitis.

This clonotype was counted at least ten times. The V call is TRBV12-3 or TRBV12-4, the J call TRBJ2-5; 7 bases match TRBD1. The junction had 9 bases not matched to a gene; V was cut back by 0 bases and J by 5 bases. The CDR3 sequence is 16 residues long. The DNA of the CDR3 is TGTGCCAGCAGTTTAGCAACCGGGACAGATCCCGAGACCCAGTACTTC. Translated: CASSLATGTDPETQYF.

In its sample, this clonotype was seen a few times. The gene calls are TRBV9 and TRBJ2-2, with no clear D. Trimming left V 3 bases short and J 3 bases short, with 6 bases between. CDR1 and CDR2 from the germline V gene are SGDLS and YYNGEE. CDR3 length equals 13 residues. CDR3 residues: CASSGMDTGELFF. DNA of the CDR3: TGTGCCAGCAGCGGGATGGACACCGGGGAGCTGTTTTTT.

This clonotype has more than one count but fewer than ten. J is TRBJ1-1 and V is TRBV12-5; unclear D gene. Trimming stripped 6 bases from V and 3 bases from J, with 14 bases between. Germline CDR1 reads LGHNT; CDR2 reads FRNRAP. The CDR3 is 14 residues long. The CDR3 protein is CASGCTCDHTEAFF. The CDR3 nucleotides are TGTGCTAGTGGCTGCACGTGTGATCACACTGAAGCTTTCTTT.

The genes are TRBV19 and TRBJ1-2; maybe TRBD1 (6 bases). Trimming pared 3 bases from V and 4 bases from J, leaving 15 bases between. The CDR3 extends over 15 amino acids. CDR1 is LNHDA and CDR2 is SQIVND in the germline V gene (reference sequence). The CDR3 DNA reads TGTGCCAGTAGTATCGAACTAGGACAGCTCTATGGCTACACCTTC. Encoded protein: CASSIELGQLYGYTF. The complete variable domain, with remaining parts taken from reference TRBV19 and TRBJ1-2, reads DGGITQSPKYLFRKEGQNVTLSCEQNLNHDAMYWYRQDPGQGLRLIYYSQIVNDFQKGDIAEGYSVSREKKESFPLTVTSAQKNPTAFYLCASSIELGQLYGYTFGSGTRLTVV.

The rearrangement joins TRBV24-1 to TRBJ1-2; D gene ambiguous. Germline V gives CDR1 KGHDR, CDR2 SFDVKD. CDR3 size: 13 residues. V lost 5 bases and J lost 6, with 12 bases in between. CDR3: CATSASGSDGYTF. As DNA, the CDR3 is TGTGCCACCAGTGCTTCGGGGAGCGATGGCTACACCTTC.

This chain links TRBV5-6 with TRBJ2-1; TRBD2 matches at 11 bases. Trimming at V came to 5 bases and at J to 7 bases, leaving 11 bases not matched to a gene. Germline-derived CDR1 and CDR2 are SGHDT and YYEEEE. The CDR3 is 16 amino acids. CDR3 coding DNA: TGTGCCAGCAGAAGTTTAGCGGGAGGGCCAAAGAATGAGCAGTTCTTC. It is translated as CASRSLAGGPKNEQFF.

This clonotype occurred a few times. CDR3: CASSRGSNTEAFF. For the CDR3, the DNA is TGTGCCAGCAGCCGGGGGAGTAACACTGAAGCTTTCTTT. The rearrangement joins TRBV11-3 to TRBJ1-1, with D tentatively TRBD1 (5 bases). Germline V lookup: CDR1 SGHNT, CDR2 YENEEA. The CDR3 runs to 13 residues. V lost 5 bases to trimming and J lost 2 bases, with 9 bases between them.

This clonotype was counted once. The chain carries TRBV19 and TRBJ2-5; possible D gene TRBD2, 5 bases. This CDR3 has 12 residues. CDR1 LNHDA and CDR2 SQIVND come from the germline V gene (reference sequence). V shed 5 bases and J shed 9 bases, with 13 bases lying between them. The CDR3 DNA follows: TGTGCCAGTAGTTGGTCCACCGGGGCCCAGTACTTC. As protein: CASSWSTGAQYF.

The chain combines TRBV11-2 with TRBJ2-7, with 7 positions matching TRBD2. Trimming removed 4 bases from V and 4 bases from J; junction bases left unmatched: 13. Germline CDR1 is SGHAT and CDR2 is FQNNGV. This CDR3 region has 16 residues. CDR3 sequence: CASSSRALWRGYEQYF. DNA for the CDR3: TGTGCCAGCAGCTCCCGCGCTCTGTGGCGGGGGTACGAGCAGTACTTC.

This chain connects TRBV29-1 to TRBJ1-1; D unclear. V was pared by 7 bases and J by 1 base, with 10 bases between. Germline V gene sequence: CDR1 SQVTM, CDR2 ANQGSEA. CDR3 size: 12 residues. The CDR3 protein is CSAITANTEAFF. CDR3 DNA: TGCAGCGCCATAACAGCGAACACTGAAGCTTTCTTT. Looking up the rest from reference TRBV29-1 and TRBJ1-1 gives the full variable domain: SAVISQKPSRDICQRGTSLTIQCQVDSQVTMMFWYRQQPGQSLTLIATANQGSEATYESGFVIDKFPISRPNLTFSTLTVSNMSPEDSSIYLCSAITANTEAFFGQGTRLTVV.

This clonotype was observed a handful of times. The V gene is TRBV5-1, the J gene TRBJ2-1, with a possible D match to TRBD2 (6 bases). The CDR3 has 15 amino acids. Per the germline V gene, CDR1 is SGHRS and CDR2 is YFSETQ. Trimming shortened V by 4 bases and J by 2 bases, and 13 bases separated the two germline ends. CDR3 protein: CASSRGGRAYNEQFF. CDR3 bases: TGCGCCAGCAGCCGTGGGGGGAGAGCCTACAATGAGCAGTTCTTC. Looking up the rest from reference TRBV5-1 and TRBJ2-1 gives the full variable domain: KAGVTQTPRYLIKTRGQQVTLSCSPISGHRSVSWYQQTPGQGLQFLFEYFSETQRNKGNFPGRFSGRQFSNSRSEMNVSTLELGDSALYLCASSRGGRAYNEQFFGPGTRLTVL.

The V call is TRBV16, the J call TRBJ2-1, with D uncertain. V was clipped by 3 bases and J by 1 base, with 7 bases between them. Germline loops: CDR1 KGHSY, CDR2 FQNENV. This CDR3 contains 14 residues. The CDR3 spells CASSHPLSYNEQFF. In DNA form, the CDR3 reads TGTGCCAGCAGCCATCCCTTGTCCTACAATGAGCAGTTCTTC.

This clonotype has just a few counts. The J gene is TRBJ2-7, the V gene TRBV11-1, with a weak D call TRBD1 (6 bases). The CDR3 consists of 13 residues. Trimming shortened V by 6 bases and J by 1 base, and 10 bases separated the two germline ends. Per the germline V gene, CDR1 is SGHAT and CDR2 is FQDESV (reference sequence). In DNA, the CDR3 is TGTGCCAGCAGTCTCAGGGGTTCCTACGAGCAGTACTTC. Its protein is CASSLRGSYEQYF.

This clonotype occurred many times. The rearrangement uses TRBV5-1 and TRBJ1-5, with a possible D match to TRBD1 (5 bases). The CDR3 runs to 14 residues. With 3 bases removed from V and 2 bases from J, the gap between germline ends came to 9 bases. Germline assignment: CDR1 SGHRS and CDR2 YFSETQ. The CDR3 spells CASSYGDGNQPQHF. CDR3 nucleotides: TGCGCCAGCAGCTACGGGGACGGCAATCAGCCCCAGCATTTT.

CDR3 in DNA: TGTGCCAGCAGCCTAAACGGTGAAATTAGCACAGATACGCAGTATTTT. As protein: CASSLNGEISTDTQYF. V is TRBV7-3 and J is TRBJ2-3; D is unclear. The CDR3 consists of 16 residues. CDR1 is SGHTA, CDR2 FQGTGA, per germline. Deletions cut 5 bases from V and 0 bases from J, with 15 bases between.

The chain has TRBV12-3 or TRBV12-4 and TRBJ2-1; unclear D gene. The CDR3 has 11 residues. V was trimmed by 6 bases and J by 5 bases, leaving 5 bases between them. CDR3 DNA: TGTGCCAGCAGCCTAGACAATGAGCAGTTCTTC. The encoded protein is CASSLDNEQFF.

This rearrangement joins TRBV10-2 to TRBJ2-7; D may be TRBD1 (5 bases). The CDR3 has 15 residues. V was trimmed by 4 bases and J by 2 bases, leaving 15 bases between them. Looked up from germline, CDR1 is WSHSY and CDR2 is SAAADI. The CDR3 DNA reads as TGCGCCAGCAGTGTCCACCCAGGGCCCCCCTACGAGCAGTACTTC. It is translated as CASSVHPGPPYEQYF.

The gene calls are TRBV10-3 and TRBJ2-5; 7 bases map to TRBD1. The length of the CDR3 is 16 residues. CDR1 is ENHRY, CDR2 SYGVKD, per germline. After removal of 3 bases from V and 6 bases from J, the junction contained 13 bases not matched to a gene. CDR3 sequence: CAISERRVQGKKTQYF. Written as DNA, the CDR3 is TGTGCCATCAGTGAACGTCGGGTACAGGGGAAAAAGACCCAGTACTTC.